This T cell receptor beta chain was sequenced in a study of early T cells in non-severe SARS-CoV-2 infection. This clonotype was picked up a small number of times. TCRdb re-derived calls from the 5' RACE reads in MiXCR, one entry per CDR3 protein. This table holds some 98,000 distinct CDR3 sequences, about 11% found once. The V end lost 3 bases, the J end lost 0 bases, and 12 bases lay between the germline ends. CDR3 length: 16 amino acids. This TCR was recovered from an adult who was a healthcare worker with PCR-confirmed SARS-CoV-2 infection or an uninfected control (not recorded which). The V and J genes are TRBV12-3 or TRBV12-4 and TRBJ1-3; possible D gene TRBD1, 5 bases. Material: whole blood. The CDR3 reads CASSLEQVLSGNTIYF. CDR3 DNA: TGTGCCAGCAGTTTGGAACAGGTCCTCTCTGGAAACACCATATATTTT.